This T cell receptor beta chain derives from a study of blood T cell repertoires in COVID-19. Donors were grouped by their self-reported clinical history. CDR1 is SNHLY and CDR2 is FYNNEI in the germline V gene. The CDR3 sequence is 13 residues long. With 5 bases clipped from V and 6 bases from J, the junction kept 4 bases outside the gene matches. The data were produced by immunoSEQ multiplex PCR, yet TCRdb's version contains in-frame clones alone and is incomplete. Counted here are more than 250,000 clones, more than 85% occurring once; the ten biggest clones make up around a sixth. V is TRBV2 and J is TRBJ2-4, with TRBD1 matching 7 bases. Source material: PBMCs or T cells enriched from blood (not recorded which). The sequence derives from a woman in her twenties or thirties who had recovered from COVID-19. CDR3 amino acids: CASSRQGSNIQYF. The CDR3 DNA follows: TGTGCCAGCAGTAGACAGGGTTCAAACATTCAGTACTTC.